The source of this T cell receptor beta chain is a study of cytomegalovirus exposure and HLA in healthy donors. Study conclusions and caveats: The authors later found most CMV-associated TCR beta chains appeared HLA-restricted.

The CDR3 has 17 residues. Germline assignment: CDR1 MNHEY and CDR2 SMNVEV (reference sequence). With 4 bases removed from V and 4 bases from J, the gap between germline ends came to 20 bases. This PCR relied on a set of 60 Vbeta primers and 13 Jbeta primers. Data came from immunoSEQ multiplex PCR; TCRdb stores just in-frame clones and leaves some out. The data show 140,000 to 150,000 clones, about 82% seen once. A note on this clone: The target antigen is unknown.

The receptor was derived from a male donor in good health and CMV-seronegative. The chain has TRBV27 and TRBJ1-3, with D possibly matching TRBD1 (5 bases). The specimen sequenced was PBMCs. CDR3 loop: CASSSNRGGGRGNTIYF. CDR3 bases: TGTGCCAGCAGTTCCAACCGCGGGGGTGGTAGGGGAAACACCATATATTTT.